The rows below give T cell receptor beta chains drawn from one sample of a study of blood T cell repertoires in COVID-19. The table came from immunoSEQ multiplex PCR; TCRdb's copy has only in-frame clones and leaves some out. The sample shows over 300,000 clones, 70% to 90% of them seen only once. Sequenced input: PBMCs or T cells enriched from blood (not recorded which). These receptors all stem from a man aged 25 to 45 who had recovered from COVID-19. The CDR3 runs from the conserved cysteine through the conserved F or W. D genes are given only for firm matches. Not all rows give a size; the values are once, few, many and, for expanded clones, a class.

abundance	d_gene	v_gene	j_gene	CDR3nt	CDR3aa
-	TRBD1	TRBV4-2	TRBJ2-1	TGTGCCAGCAGCCAAGATTGGGACAGGGGCTCCTACAATGAGCAGTTCTTC	CASSQDWDRGSYNEQFF
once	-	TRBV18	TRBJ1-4	TGTGCCAGCTCAGCAGGGCTAAGTGAAAAACTGTTTTTT	CASSAGLSEKLFF
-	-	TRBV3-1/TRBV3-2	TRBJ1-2	TGTGCCAGCAGCCGCGCGGGGGGTAACTATGGCTACACCTTC	CASSRAGGNYGYTF
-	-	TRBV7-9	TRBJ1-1	TGTGCCAGCAGCTTAGGACAGCACACTGAAGCTTTCTTT	CASSLGQHTEAFF
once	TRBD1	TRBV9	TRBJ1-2	TGTGCCAGCAGCGTCTCCGGGACAGGGGGCAGCTACTATGGCTACACCTTC	CASSVSGTGGSYYGYTF
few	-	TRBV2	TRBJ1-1	TGTGCCAGCAGTGCTCAGTTGAACACTGAAGCTTTCTTT	CASSAQLNTEAFF
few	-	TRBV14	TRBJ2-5	TGTGCCAGCAGCCAAGTATGGTCCTTACGCCGGAGGGAGACCCAGTACTTC	CASSQVWSLRRRETQYF
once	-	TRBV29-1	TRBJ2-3	TGCAGCGTCAAAGGGTTAGCGGGCACAGATACGCAGTATTTT	CSVKGLAGTDTQYF
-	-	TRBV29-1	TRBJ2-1	TGCAGCGACCTACCTAGCTCCTACAATGAGCAGTTCTTC	CSDLPSSYNEQFF
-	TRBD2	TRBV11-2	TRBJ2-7	TGTGCCAGCAGCTTAGTAGTAGCGGGGGGGATGTACTTC	CASSLVVAGGMYF
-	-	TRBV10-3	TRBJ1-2	TGTGCCATCAGTGAGTCCCCTGCTCAGGGAAGCGGCTACACCTTC	CAISESPAQGSGYTF
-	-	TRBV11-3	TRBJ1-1	TGTGCCAGCAGCCCGAGGGGGGGCACTGAAGCTTTCTTT	CASSPRGGTEAFF
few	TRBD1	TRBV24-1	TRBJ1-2	TGTGCCACCAGTGATTGGACAGGAGACTATGGCTACACCTTC	CATSDWTGDYGYTF
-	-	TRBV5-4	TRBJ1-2	TGTGCCAGCAGCTTGGGAGGCAGGGCCTATGGCTACACCTTC	CASSLGGRAYGYTF
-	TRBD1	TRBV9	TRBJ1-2	TGTGCCAGCAGCGCCGGACAGGCCCCAGCTAACTATGGCTACACCTTC	CASSAGQAPANYGYTF
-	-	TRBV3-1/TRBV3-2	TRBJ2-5	TGTGCCAGCAGGAACAAACGACTAGAAGAGACCCAGTACTTC	CASRNKRLEETQYF
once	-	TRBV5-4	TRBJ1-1	TGTGCCAGCAGCTTGGCCAGGGCAAACACTGAAGCTTTCTTT	CASSLARANTEAFF
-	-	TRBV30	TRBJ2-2	TGTGCCTGGAGTGTACCCCGAGGGGGTGGGAACACCGGGGAGCTGTTTTTT	CAWSVPRGGGNTGELFF
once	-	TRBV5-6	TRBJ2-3	TGTGCCAGCACCTACGCTTATACCAACACAGATACGCAGTATTTT	CASTYAYTNTDTQYF
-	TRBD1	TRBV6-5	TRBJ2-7	TGTGCCAGCAGTTACACCCGGGACAGGGGTAACGAGCAGTACTTC	CASSYTRDRGNEQYF
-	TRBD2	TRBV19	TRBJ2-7	TGTGCCAGTAGTATAGCCCCTAGCGGGGGGGTGTACGAGCAGTACTTC	CASSIAPSGGVYEQYF
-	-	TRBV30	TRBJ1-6	TGTGCCTGGAGTGTTGGGGTCCCGGGATTTTCACCCCTCCACTTT	CAWSVGVPGFSPLHF